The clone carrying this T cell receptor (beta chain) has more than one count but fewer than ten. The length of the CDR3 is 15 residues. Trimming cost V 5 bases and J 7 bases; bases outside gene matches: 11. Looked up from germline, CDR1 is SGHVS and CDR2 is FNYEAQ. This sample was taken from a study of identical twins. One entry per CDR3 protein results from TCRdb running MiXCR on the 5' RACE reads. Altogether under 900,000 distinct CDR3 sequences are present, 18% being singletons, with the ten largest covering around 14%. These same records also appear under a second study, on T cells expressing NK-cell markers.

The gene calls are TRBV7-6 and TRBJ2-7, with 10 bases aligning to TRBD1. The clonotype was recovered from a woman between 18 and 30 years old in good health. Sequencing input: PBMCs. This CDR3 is CASSPIPGQGREQYF. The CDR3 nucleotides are TGTGCCAGCAGCCCTATTCCGGGACAGGGGAGGGAGCAGTACTTC.